This entry features one T cell receptor beta chain sequence. Clones were read by immunoSEQ multiplex PCR, and TCRdb kept only the in-frame ones, dropping some. The repertoire holds 95,000 to 110,000 clones, with approximately 86% as singletons. The data derive from a study of T cell responses to AZD1222 COVID-19 vaccine. Across the study: Second doses at about 4 or about 12 weeks were pooled.

V was clipped by 0 bases and J by 7 bases; unmatched bases: 10. CDR3 length: 18 residues. Germline V lookup: CDR1 LNHNV, CDR2 YYDKDF (reference sequence). Source: peripheral blood, taken on day 0 of AZD1222 vaccination. This clonotype was sampled from an adult in good health. V usage is TRBV15 and J usage is TRBJ2-1, with 12 bases that match TRBD2. The CDR3 sequence is CATSRDGPGLAGMNEQFF. CDR3 nucleotide sequence: TGTGCCACCAGCAGAGACGGCCCAGGACTAGCGGGGATGAATGAGCAGTTCTTC. The whole variable domain, remainder taken from reference TRBV15 and TRBJ2-1, is DAMVIQNPRYQVTQFGKPVTLSCSQTLNHNVMYWYQQKSSQAPKLLFHYYDKDFNNEADTPDNFQSRRPNTSFCFLDIRSPGLGDTAMYLCATSRDGPGLAGMNEQFFGPGTRLTVL.